This T cell receptor beta chain emerged from a study of regulatory dendritic cells for organ transplantation (dated 2017 in TCRdb). Regarding the complete study: Before and after allostimulation with regulatory or mature dendritic cells, TCRbeta repertoires were sequenced from sorted naive and memory CD4+ and CD8+ T cells. General study outcomes and caveats: Allostimulation expanded memory CD8+ clones in both subjects, but regulatory dendritic cells appeared to induce more limited expansion than mature dendritic cells. Of the resting subsets, memory CD8+ T cells had the largest number of alloreactive TCR clonotypes. The authors pointed out considerable heterogeneity between individuals in the alloreactive memory CD8+ T cell pool, and only a couple of subjects were sequenced. Highly diverse repertoires were observed in naive CD4+ and CD8+ T cells, whereas lower diversity was observed in memory cells, and the most oligoclonal repertoires were found in memory CD8+ cells.

FACS was used to sort naive T cells as CD45RA+ cells and memory T cells as CD45RO+ CD4+ or CD8+ cells. The T cells used for TCR sequencing were obtained from a couple of healthy control subjects. For the mixed lymphocyte reactions, sorted T cell subsets left unstimulated acted as baseline controls. The Qiagen DNeasy Blood & Tissue Kit was used to extract genomic DNA. This clone came up a few times. Its antigen is unknown. Per-nucleotide qualities are absent, and no much larger clonotype sits a single base away. Multiplexed two-step PCR with Vbeta-specific forward primers and Jbeta-specific reverse primers was used to amplify TCRbeta CDR3 regions. TCRbeta libraries were sequenced on an Illumina instrument through the immunoSEQ service. The authors' pipeline ran thus. V, D and J genes were assigned using IMGT annotation, and counts were corrected for multiplex PCR bias using synthetic CDR3 analogues. In the immunoSEQ Analyzer, repertoire clonality was calculated as one minus the normalized Shannon entropy. Fisher's exact test with Benjamini-Hochberg false discovery rate control was used to define clonal expansion, with two-tailed P<0.01. In TCRdb, the immuneACCESS table is reduced to in-frame sequences with V and J assigned. These tables do not hold every clone; where another copy was compared, an unresolved V gene accounts for under half, and the others remain unexplained. That table gives V, J and clone size, and the DNA gave D and trimming. Present in this sample are about 34,000 clones, 85% to 90% of which were seen just once. 0.05% to 0.07% of the sample comes from the top ten.

V is cut by 10 bases and J by 8 bases, and the space between the germline ends is 11 bases. The CDR3 spans 11 residues, from the cysteine through the phenylalanine. Just the 33-base CDR3 DNA is kept, in frame starting at base 1. From the germline V gene, CDR1 is ENHRY and CDR2 is SYGVKD. The clonotype comes from a human donor in good health. What was sequenced was naive CD4+ T cells from blood. Sample cell subset or site, as interpreted from the label and publication: CD45RA+ naive T cells. The chain uses TRBV10-3 and TRBJ1-4, with TRBD1 tentatively as D gene (5 bases match). The sequenced DNA is TGTGCCACCGCTAGGGACGAAAAACTGTTTTTT. Its translation is CATARDEKLFF.